The 7 T cell receptor beta chains below come from one sample, sequenced in a study of blood T cell repertoires in COVID-19. Profiled with immunoSEQ multiplex PCR; TCRdb holds only in-frame clones, not every one. Among about 170,000 clones listed, roughly 90% were seen once. The sequenced sample was peripheral blood. These receptors were collected from a woman aged 60-70 years with COVID-19, enrolled during active disease.

The chain employs TRBV24-1 and TRBJ2-5; possibly TRBD2 for D (6 bases). Germline values: CDR1 KGHDR, CDR2 SFDVKD. CDR3 size: 15 residues. V dropped 4 bases and J dropped 2 bases, with 13 bases sitting between them. The DNA of the CDR3 is TGTGCCACCAGTGAGGCCGGGACTCCGCAAGAGACCCAGTACTTC. Residues: CATSEAGTPQETQYF.

The chain links TRBV6-2 or TRBV6-3 to TRBJ1-5; no clear D gene. V lost 5 bases and J 0 bases, leaving 17 bases between the germline ends. CDR1 MNHEY and CDR2 SVGEGT come from the germline V gene. The CDR3 contains 17 residues. The CDR3 here is CASSPGGRTYSNQPQHF. In DNA, the CDR3 is TGTGCCAGCAGTCCCGGAGGGAGGACCTATAGCAATCAGCCCCAGCATTTT.

The chain joins TRBV5-1 to TRBJ2-1; D is undetermined. Germline V gives CDR1 SGHRS, CDR2 YFSETQ. This CDR3 is 14 amino acids long. Trimming pared 5 bases from V and 4 bases from J, leaving 13 bases between. In nucleotides, the CDR3 is TGCGCCAGCAGTAACTTGCGAACTTACAATGAGCAGTTCTTC. It yields the protein CASSNLRTYNEQFF.

The chain links TRBV6-5 to TRBJ1-4; TRBD1 agrees at 9 bases. CDR3 length: 15 amino acids. The trim removed 6 bases at V and 6 bases at J, leaving 8 bases unmatched. Germline V CDR1 and CDR2: MNHEY, SVGAGI. DNA of the CDR3: TGTGCCAGCAGAACCCCACAGGGGGCAGATGAAAAACTGTTTTTT. Residues: CASRTPQGADEKLFF.

V gene TRBV4-1 combines with J gene TRBJ2-1; a possible D gene is TRBD2 (6 bases). The CDR3 is made up of 16 amino acids. CDR1 is MGHRA, CDR2 YSYEKL, per germline. The ends were cut back, 0 bases at V and 4 bases at J, with 13 bases in the middle. The CDR3 protein is CASSQEGLRSYNEQFF. CDR3 bases: TGCGCCAGCAGCCAAGAGGGACTCCGGAGTTACAATGAGCAGTTCTTC.

The chain links TRBV19 to TRBJ1-2; 11 bases match TRBD1. Germline CDR1 reads LNHDA; CDR2 reads SQIVND (reference sequence). The ends lost 4 bases at V and 8 bases at J; junction bases unmatched: 6. The CDR3 spans 14 residues. The CDR3 nucleotides are TGTGCCAGTAGTACCCCGGGACAGGGGGGAGGCTACACCTTC. The encoded protein is CASSTPGQGGGYTF. The full variable domain, completed using reference TRBV19 and TRBJ1-2, is DGGITQSPKYLFRKEGQNVTLSCEQNLNHDAMYWYRQDPGQGLRLIYYSQIVNDFQKGDIAEGYSVSREKKESFPLTVTSAQKNPTAFYLCASSTPGQGGGYTFGSGTRLTVV.

This chain uses TRBV7-9 with TRBJ1-5; perhaps TRBD1 as D (6 bases). Germline V lookup: CDR1 SEHNR, CDR2 FQNEAQ (reference sequence). V lost 5 bases, J lost 3 bases, and 11 bases lay in between. The CDR3 runs 14 residues. The CDR3 reads CASSVTGLNQPQHF. CDR3 in DNA: TGTGCCAGCAGCGTGACAGGACTCAATCAGCCCCAGCATTTT.